This T cell receptor beta chain appears in the sequencing data of a study of blood T cell repertoires in COVID-19. Whole-study context: PBMCs, B-cell-depleted T cells, or T cells were the source of the cDNA or gDNA that made up the material.

Authors' processing steps: The assay estimated nucleated cells by amplifying reference gene primers. TCRdb's table, derived via immunoSEQ multiplex PCR, lists solely in-frame clones and lacks some. D and trimming were read from the DNA, whereas the V and J calls and clone size are those reported in that table. This sample has roughly 220,000 clones, with 88% found just once. The count of this clone is one. Germline V gene data show CDR1 as PRHDT and CDR2 as FYEKMQ (reference sequence). The CDR3 sequence is 17 residues long. V shed 5 bases and J 2 bases; nucleotides not matched to a gene: 14. The gene calls are TRBV13 and TRBJ1-2; 7 bases fit TRBD1. The sequencing sample was made of PBMCs or T cells enriched from blood (not recorded which). This clonotype was obtained from a woman aged 45-59 years with acute COVID-19. In DNA, the CDR3 is TGTGCCAGCAGCCCGACTGTCCTGGACAGGCTGAACTATGGCTACACCTTC. Amino acids: CASSPTVLDRLNYGYTF.